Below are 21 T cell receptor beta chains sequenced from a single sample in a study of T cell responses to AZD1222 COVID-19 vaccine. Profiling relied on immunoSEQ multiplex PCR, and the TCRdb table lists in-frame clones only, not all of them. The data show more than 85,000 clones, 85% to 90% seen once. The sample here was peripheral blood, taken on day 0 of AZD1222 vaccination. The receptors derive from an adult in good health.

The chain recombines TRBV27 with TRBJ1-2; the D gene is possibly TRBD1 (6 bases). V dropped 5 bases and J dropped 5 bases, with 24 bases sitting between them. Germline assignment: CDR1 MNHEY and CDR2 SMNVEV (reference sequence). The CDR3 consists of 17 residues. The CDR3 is CASSTLLQGTGGYGYTF. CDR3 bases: TGTGCCAGCAGTACCCTACTACAGGGAACCGGGGGATATGGCTACACCTTC.

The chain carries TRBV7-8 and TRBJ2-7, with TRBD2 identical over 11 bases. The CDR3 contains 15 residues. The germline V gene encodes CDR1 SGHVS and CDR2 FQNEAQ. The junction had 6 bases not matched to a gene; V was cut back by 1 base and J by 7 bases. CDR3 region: CASSLVPGTSGEQYF. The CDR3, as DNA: TGTGCCAGCAGCTTAGTCCCGGGGACTAGCGGTGAGCAGTACTTC.

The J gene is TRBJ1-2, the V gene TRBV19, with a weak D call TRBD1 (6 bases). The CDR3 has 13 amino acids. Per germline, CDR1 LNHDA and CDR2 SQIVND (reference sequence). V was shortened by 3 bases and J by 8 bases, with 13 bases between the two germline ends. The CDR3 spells CASSMAGDMGYTF. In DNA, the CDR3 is TGTGCCAGTAGTATGGCAGGGGATATGGGCTACACCTTC.

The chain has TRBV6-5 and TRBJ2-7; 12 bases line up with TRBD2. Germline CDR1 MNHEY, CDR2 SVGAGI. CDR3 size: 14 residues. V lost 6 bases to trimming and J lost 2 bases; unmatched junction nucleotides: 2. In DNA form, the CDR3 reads TGTGCCAGCAGCGGACTAGCGGGGACCTACGAGCAGTACTTC. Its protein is CASSGLAGTYEQYF.

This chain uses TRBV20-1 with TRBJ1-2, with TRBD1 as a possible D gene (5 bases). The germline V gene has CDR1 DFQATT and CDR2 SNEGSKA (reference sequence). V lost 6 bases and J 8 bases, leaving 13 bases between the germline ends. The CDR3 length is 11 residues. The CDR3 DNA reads TGCAGTGCGATCGGACATGTCGGCTACACCTTC. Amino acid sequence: CSAIGHVGYTF.

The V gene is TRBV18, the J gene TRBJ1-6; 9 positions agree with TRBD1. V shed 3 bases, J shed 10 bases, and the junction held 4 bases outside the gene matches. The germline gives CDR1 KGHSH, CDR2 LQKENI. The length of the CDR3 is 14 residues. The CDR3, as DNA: TGTGCCAGCTCACCTAGGACAGGGGAGTCACCCCTCCACTTT. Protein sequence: CASSPRTGESPLHF.

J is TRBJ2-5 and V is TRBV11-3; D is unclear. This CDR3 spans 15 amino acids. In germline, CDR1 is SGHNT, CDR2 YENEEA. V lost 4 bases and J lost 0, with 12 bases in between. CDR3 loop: CASSWIGAYQETQYF. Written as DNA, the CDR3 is TGTGCCAGCAGCTGGATCGGAGCGTACCAAGAGACCCAGTACTTC.

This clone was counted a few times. In DNA form, the CDR3 reads TGCAGCGTCGTCGGGACAGTCTATGGCTACACCTTC. Its translation is CSVVGTVYGYTF. This chain joins TRBV29-1 and TRBJ1-2; 7 bases agree with TRBD1. The CDR3 covers 12 residues. From germline, CDR1 is SQVTM and CDR2 ANQGSEA. J lost 4 bases, V lost 6 bases, and 5 bases had no gene match.

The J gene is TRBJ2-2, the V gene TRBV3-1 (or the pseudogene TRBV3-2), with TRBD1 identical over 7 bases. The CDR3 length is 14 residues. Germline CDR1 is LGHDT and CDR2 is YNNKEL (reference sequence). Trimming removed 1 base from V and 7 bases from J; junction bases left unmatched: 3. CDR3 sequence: CASSQGTGGGELFF. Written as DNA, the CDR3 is TGTGCCAGCAGCCAAGGGACAGGCGGCGGGGAGCTGTTTTTT.

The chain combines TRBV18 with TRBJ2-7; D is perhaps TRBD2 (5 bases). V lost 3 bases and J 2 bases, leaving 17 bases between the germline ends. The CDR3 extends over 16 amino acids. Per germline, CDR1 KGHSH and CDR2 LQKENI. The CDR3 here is CASSPPRRPDTYEQYF. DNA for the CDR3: TGTGCCAGCTCACCTCCCCGGAGGCCAGATACCTACGAGCAGTACTTC. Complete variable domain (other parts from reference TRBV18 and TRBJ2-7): NAGVMQNPRHLVRRRGQEARLRCSPMKGHSHVYWYRQLPEEGLKFMVYLQKENIIDESGMPKERFSAEFPKEGPSILRIQQVVRGDSAAYFCASSPPRRPDTYEQYFGPGTRLTVT.

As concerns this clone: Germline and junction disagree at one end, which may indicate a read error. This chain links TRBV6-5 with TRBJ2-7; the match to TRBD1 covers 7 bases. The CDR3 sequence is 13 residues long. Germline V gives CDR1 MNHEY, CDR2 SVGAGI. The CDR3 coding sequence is TGTGCCAGCGTAGGACAGGAACCATACGGGCAGTACTTC. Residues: CASVGQEPYGQYF.

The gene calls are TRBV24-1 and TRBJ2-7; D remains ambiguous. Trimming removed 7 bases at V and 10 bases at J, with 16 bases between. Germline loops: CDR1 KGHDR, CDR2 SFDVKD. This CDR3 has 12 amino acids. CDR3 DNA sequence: TGTGCCACCAGCTCCTCGGGCCAGGAACAGTACTTC. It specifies CATSSSGQEQYF.

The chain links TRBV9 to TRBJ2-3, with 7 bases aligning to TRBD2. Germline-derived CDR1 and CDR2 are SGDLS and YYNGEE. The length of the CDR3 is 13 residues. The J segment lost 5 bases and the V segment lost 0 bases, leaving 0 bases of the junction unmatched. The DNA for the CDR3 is TGTGCCAGCAGCGTAGCGGGGGGAGATACGCAGTATTTT. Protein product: CASSVAGGDTQYF.

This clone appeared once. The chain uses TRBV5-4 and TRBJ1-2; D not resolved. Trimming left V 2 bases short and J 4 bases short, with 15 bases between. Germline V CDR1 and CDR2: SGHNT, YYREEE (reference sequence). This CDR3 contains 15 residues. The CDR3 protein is CASSFDWAATYGYTF. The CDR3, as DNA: TGTGCCAGCAGCTTCGATTGGGCAGCAACCTATGGCTACACCTTC. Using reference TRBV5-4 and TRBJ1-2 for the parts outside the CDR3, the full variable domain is ETGVTQSPTHLIKTRGQQVTLRCSSQSGHNTVSWYQQALGQGPQFIFQYYREEENGRGNFPPRFSGLQFPNYSSELNVNALELDDSALYLCASSFDWAATYGYTFGSGTRLTVV.

CDR3 nucleotides: TGTGCCACAGCCGGGAGGGAGGAAAATTATAATTCACCCCTCCACTTT. Translating gives CATAGREENYNSPLHF. The gene calls are TRBV10-3 and TRBJ1-6; D remains unclear. The CDR3 runs 16 residues. Germline lookup yields CDR1 ENHRY and CDR2 SYGVKD. V lost 10 bases to trimming and J lost 4 bases, with 20 bases between them.

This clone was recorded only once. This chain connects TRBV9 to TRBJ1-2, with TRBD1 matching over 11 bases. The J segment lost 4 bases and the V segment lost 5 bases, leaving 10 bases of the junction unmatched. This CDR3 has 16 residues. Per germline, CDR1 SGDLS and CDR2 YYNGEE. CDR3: CASSAGGQGAGYGYTF. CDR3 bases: TGTGCCAGCAGTGCCGGTGGACAGGGGGCTGGCTATGGCTACACCTTC. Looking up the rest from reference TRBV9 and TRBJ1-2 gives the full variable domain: DSGVTQTPKHLITATGQRVTLRCSPRSGDLSVYWYQQSLDQGLQFLIQYYNGEERAKGNILERFSAQQFPDLHSELNLSSLELGDSALYFCASSAGGQGAGYGYTFGSGTRLTVV.

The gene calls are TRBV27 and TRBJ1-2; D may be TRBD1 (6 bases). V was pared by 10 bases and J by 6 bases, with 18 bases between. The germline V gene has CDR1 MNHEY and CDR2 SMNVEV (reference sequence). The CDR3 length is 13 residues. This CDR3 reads CATRLQGTDGYTF. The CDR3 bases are TGTGCCACCCGATTACAGGGCACGGATGGCTACACCTTC.

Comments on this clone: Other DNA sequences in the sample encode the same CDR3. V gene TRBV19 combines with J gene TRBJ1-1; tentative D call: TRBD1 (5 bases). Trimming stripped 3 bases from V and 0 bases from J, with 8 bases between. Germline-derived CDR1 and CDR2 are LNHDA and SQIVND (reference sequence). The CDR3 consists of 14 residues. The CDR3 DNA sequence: TGTGCCAGTAGTATTCAGGGAGTGAACACTGAAGCTTTCTTT. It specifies CASSIQGVNTEAFF.

This chain's CDR3 is CSAGRETQYF. The CDR3 DNA reads as TGCAGTGCTGGCCGAGAGACCCAGTACTTC. The chain links TRBV20-1 to TRBJ2-5; D gene uncertain. CDR3 size: 10 residues. The germline CDR1 and CDR2 sequences are DFQATT and SNEGSKA (reference sequence). Deletions cut 5 bases from V and 4 bases from J, with 5 bases between.

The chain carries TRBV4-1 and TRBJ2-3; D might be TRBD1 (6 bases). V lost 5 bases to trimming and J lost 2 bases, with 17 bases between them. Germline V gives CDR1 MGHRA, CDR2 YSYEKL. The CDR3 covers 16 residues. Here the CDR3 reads CASSVRDKIYTDTQYF. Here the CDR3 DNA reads TGCGCCAGCAGCGTCCGGGACAAAATATACACAGATACGCAGTATTTT.

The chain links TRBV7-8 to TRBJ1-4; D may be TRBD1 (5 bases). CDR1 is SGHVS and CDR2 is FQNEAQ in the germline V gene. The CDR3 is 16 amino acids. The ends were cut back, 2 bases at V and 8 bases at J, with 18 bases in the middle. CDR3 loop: CASSLLGGDWGEKLFF. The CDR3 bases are TGTGCCAGCAGCTTACTCGGAGGCGACTGGGGGGAAAAACTGTTTTTT.